This TCR beta chain came from a study of OX40 agonist ivuxolimab in advanced cancers. Study-wide findings and caveats: Relative to CD4+ cells, CD8+ T cells on average had more expanded clones.

The CDR3 is 13 amino acids. V lost 2 bases and J 4 bases, leaving 7 bases between the germline ends. CDR1 and CDR2 (germline): SGHTA, FQGTGA. On this clone itself: Antigen unknown.

TCRdb's table, derived via immunoSEQ multiplex PCR, lists solely in-frame clones and lacks some. The table records around 40,000 clones, 80% of them present only once. The sequence was obtained from an adult with an advanced solid tumor such as melanoma, head and neck, liver or kidney cancer. The rearrangement joins TRBV7-3 to TRBJ2-3; D is uncertain. The specimen comprised CD4+ or CD8+ T cells sorted from blood, sampled in a trial of the OX40 agonist ivuxolimab. Here the CDR3 DNA reads TGTGCCAGCAGCTTATCCGAACCAGATACGCAGTATTTT. Translation gives CASSLSEPDTQYF.